The sequence of this T cell receptor beta chain was determined in a study of sequential checkpoint blockade in melanoma. The germline gives CDR1 MGHRA, CDR2 YSYEKL. The CDR3 is 16 amino acids. This table comes from immunoSEQ multiplex PCR, and its TCRdb copy is limited to in-frame clones, with some not included. The data show about 12,000 clones, about 71% seen once. Treatment here: randomized to nivolumab then ipilimumab (arm A) or the reverse (arm B). None of the patients previously received DNA-damaging chemotherapy. This chain connects TRBV4-1 to TRBJ2-5; 11 bases map to TRBD2. The closer fit of TRBJ2-7 to the DNA end suggests the J call may be wrong. Material: CD8+ T cells sorted from blood (inferred from file names), obtained from a patient given nivolumab and ipilimumab in sequence. The receptor was isolated from a human donor with melanoma. In DNA, the CDR3 is TGCGCCAGCAGCCATCTCCTAGCGGGAGGATCCTACGAGCAGTACTTC. Translating gives CASSHLLAGGSYEQYF.